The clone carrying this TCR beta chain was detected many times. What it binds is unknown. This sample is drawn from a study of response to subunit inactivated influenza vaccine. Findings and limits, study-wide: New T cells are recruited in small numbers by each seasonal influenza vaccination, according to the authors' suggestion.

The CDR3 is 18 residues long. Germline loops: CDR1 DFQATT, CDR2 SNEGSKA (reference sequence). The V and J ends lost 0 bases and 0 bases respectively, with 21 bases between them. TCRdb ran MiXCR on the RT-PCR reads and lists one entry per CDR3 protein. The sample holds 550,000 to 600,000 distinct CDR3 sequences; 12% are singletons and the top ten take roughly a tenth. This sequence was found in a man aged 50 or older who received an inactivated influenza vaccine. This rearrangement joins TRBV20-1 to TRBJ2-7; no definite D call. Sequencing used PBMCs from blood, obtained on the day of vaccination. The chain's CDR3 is CSARDPQIRHSSSYEQYF. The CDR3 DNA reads TGCAGTGCTAGAGATCCCCAAATACGACACTCCAGCTCCTACGAGCAGTACTTC.